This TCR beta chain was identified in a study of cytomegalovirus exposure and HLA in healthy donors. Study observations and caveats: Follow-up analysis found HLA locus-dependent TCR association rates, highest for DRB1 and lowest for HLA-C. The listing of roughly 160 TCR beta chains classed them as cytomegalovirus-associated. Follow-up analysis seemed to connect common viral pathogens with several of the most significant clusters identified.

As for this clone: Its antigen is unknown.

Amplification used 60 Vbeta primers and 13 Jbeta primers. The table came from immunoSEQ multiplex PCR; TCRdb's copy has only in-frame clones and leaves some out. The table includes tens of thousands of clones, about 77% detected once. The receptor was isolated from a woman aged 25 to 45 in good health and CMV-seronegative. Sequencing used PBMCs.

The CDR3 loop is CASSPGGRGTEAFF. The CDR3 coding sequence is TGTGCCAGCTCCCCCGGGGGCAGGGGGACTGAAGCTTTCTTT. The rearrangement uses TRBV18 and TRBJ1-1; 7 positions match TRBD1. Germline V gene lookup returns CDR1 KGHSH and CDR2 LQKENI. This CDR3 contains 14 residues. After removal of 6 bases from V and 5 bases from J, the junction contained 9 bases not matched to a gene.